This TCR beta chain is from a study of blood T cell repertoires in COVID-19. About the study: The United States, Italy and Spain were the sources of the acute and convalescent COVID-19 samples.

Repertoires were generated with immunoSEQ multiplex PCR, while TCRdb's copy carries only in-frame clones and drops some. The table shows nearly 250,000 clones, with more than 80% occurring only once. Clinical histories supplied by participants themselves formed the basis of cohort assignment. Those designated as exposed participants met a COVID-19 case within 2 weeks before study entry. Per germline, CDR1 SEHNR and CDR2 FQNEAQ (reference sequence). This CDR3 contains 15 residues. Trimming took 4 bases from V and 0 from J; bases not matched to a gene: 3. This TCR was recovered from a man aged 45-60 years who had been exposed to COVID-19. The sample consisted of PBMCs or T cells enriched from blood (not recorded which). The chain links TRBV7-9 to TRBJ1-3, with TRBD1 matching over 7 bases. CDR3 sequence reads: CASSYGTVSGNTIYF. For the CDR3, the DNA is TGTGCCAGCAGCTATGGGACAGTCTCTGGAAACACCATATATTTT. Using reference TRBV7-9 and TRBJ1-3 for the parts outside the CDR3, the full variable domain is DTGVSQNPRHKITKRGQNVTFRCDPISEHNRLYWYRQTLGQGPEFLTYFQNEAQLEKSRLLSDRFSAERPKGSFSTLEIQRTEQGDSAMYLCASSYGTVSGNTIYFGEGSWLTVV.